This T cell receptor beta chain was obtained from a study of T-cell memory formation after mild COVID-19 (dated by TCRdb to about 2021). Background on the whole study: Most TCR sequence clusters were specific to one of the two donors. T-cell clones expanding and contracting after mild COVID-19 in a couple of donors were tracked by longitudinal TCRalpha and TCRbeta repertoire sequencing. The cohort was made up of two young adult volunteers, one female and one male, who were previously healthy. Study-level results and caveats: Some responding clones were detected in pre-infection memory, suggesting pre-existing cross-reactive memory T cells joined the SARS-CoV-2 response. Contracting CD4+ clones were located mainly in the CM and EM memory subsets, whereas CD8+ clones were found to be enriched in EMRA. Only a couple of mild cases were covered in the study, and larger cohorts including severe cases with pre-infection samples were considered necessary. Balanced CD4/CD8 phenotypes were observed for clones contracting from day 15 to 85, whereas a bias towards CD4+ was observed for a second wave of clones expanding from day 15 to 37. SARS-CoV-2 specificity of the second-wave clones peaking on day 37 was not confirmed.

V sheds 5 bases and J sheds 0 bases, leaving 7 bases between their ends. Inclusive of the bounding cysteine and phenylalanine, the CDR3 is 13 residues long. Only the CDR3 DNA stays, 39 bases, in frame from base 1. A remark on this clonotype: Which antigen it targets is not known. Base qualities were left out, and no much larger clone turns up one base away.

Sequencing was carried out with an Illumina NovaSeq 6000. cDNA libraries for TCRalpha and TCRbeta were prepared by 5'RACE using constant-segment primers, with sample barcodes and unique molecular identifiers added. RNA was extracted from every sample with Trizol reagent. Library amplification was performed in two PCR steps, and a second sample barcode and Illumina TruSeq adapters were introduced in the second step. Sequencing of libraries was performed on an Illumina NovaSeq with 2 x 150 bp paired-end reads. The study's own analysis went as follows. Demultiplexing of reads and collapsing into UMI-guided consensus sequences were performed with migec v1.2.7. With mixcr v2.1.11, UMI consensuses were aligned to TRA and TRB V and J templates and assembled into clonotypes. A clonotype was counted as expanded or contracted only when both edgeR and NoisET called the clonotype significant, with the noise models trained on biological replicates. For edgeR calls, the thresholds were a false discovery rate-adjusted p below 0.01 and a log2 fold-change of 1. As an exploratory analysis of dynamics, max-normalized trajectories of the 1000 most abundant clonotypes were examined with PCA combined with hierarchical clustering. Each responding clone was given a CD4 or CD8 phenotype based on the CD4+ and CD8+ repertoires, which had been sequenced separately. The public sequencing data were trimmed at Q25 with fastp and processed into clonotypes with MiXCR by TCRdb, which kept only in-frame beta chains. CDR3 protein duplicates are merged, each entry listing the most common genes and DNA. V and J calls and clone size were set by TCRdb, not the authors. Recorded for this sample are fewer than 140,000 distinct CDR3 sequences; around 11% of them occurred a single time. The ten top clones hold approximately 30% of the sample.

Ficoll-Paque density gradient centrifugation was the method used to isolate PBMCs. Recombination joined TRBV12-3 or TRBV12-4 with TRBJ1-1; no D gene call is confident. This sequence was found in an adult woman who had mild COVID-19 (a few samples of this study predate the infection). The sample titles of this study are shuffled in the database, so cell type and time point are left out; the donor was told from shared clones. Sequenced material: PBMCs or a T cell subset sorted from them (not recorded which). The CDR3 protein is CASSPLLNTEAFF. The DNA reads TGTGCCAGCAGTCCCCTTTTGAACACTGAAGCTTTCTTT.